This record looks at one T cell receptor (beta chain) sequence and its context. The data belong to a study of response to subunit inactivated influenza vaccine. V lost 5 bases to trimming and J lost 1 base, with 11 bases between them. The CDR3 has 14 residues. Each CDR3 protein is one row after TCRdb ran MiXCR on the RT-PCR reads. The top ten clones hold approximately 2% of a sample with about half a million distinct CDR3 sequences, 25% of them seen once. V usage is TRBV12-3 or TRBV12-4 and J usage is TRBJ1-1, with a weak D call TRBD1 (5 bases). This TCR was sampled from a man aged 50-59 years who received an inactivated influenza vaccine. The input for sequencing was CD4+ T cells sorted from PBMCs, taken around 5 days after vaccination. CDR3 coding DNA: TGTGCCAGCAGTGAGGGGACGGCGAACACTGAAGCTTTCTTT. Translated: CASSEGTANTEAFF.